Following are 2 T cell receptor beta chains from one sample sequenced in a study of T cell responses to AZD1222 COVID-19 vaccine. Repertoires were generated with immunoSEQ multiplex PCR, while TCRdb's copy carries only in-frame clones and drops some. In the table there are about 180,000 clones, 85% to 90% of which are singletons. The starting material was peripheral blood, obtained on day 0 of AZD1222 vaccination. The source is an adult in good health.

In DNA form, the CDR3 reads TGTGCCACCAGCGGAAGACGGGACAGGGGATATGGCTACACCTTC. It is translated as CATSGRRDRGYGYTF. The gene calls are TRBV15 and TRBJ1-2; 10 nucleotides align to TRBD1. The CDR3 totals 15 residues. With V trimmed by 5 bases and J by 5 bases, 8 bases remained unmatched. Germline CDR1 is LNHNV and CDR2 is YYDKDF (reference sequence).

The chain uses TRBV1 and TRBJ2-2; TRBD2, the table's D call, lacks a check against the DNA. TRBV1 is designated a pseudogene. This CDR3 region has 14 residues. CDR3 in DNA: TGCACCAGTCCGGGACTAGCATCCACCGGGGAGCTGTTTTTT. This encodes CTSPGLASTGELFF.